Shown below are 10 T cell receptor beta chains from a single sample sequenced in a study of radiotherapy plus CTLA-4 blockade in lung cancer. TCRdb's copy holds only in-frame clones and misses some; the assay was immunoSEQ multiplex PCR. Among around 110,000 clones listed, more than 65% were seen once. Sample: peripheral blood, taken from a patient treated with radiotherapy plus ipilimumab. All receptors come from a human donor with non-small cell lung cancer that progressed on radiotherapy plus ipilimumab. Some clones in this sample may be carry-over from other donors' samples.

The CDR3 DNA is TGTGCTAGTGCCCGGGACGGGAACTATGGCTACACCTTC. Translating gives CASARDGNYGYTF. This chain uses TRBV12-5 with TRBJ1-2, with D perhaps TRBD1 (5 bases). CDR3 length equals 13 residues. CDR1 is LGHNT, CDR2 FRNRAP, per germline. The V gene lost 7 bases and the J gene lost 2 bases, with 11 bases spanning the gap.

A note on this clone: The identical CDR3 is also encoded by other nucleotide sequences in the sample. The V gene is TRBV5-1, the J gene TRBJ1-2, with D tentatively TRBD1 (5 bases). The CDR3 has 14 amino acids. V dropped 0 bases and J dropped 4 bases, with 10 bases sitting between them. Germline lookup yields CDR1 SGHRS and CDR2 YFSETQ. DNA for the CDR3: TGCGCCAGCAGCTTGGACGGACAAACCTATGGCTACACCTTC. Translated: CASSLDGQTYGYTF.

The rearrangement joins TRBV6-6 to TRBJ1-2; possibly TRBD1 for D (6 bases). Trimming removed 6 bases from V and 6 bases from J, with 14 bases in between. The CDR3 extends over 13 amino acids. Germline V gene sequence: CDR1 MNHNY, CDR2 SVGAGI (reference sequence). CDR3 amino acids: CASRSTGPNGYTF. The CDR3 region has the DNA TGTGCCAGCAGGAGTACAGGGCCGAATGGCTACACCTTC.

This clone was seen a single time. This chain joins TRBV7-9 and TRBJ2-3; D ambiguous. The germline CDR1 and CDR2 sequences are SEHNR and FQNEAQ (reference sequence). V shed 6 bases and J shed 0 bases, with 7 bases lying between them. This CDR3 has 13 amino acids. CDR3 region: CASRKPSTDTQYF. The CDR3 region has the DNA TGTGCCAGCAGAAAGCCTAGCACAGATACGCAGTATTTT.

This clone came up a few times. The rearrangement links TRBV23-1 to TRBJ1-5; possible D gene TRBD1, 5 bases. TRBV23-1 belongs to the ORF category, with a function that is uncertain. The CDR3 sequence is 16 residues long. Trimming shortened V by 4 bases and J by 9 bases, and 22 bases separated the two germline ends. DNA of the CDR3: TGCGCCAGCAGTCGCACGACAGTAGGCCTACTCTGGCCCCAGCATTTT. It specifies CASSRTTVGLLWPQHF.

The V call is TRBV2, the J call TRBJ1-4, with TRBD1 as a possible D gene (5 bases). Trimming pared 0 bases from V and 7 bases from J, leaving 6 bases between. CDR3 length: 13 residues. CDR1 and CDR2 from the germline V gene are SNHLY and FYNNEI. This CDR3 is CASSEARGEKLFF. CDR3 nucleotide sequence: TGTGCCAGCAGTGAAGCTAGGGGTGAAAAACTGTTTTTT.

The J gene is TRBJ2-5, the V gene TRBV27; D remains ambiguous. The V gene lost 4 bases and the J gene lost 4 bases, with 4 bases spanning the gap. The CDR3 spans 11 residues. Germline assignment: CDR1 MNHEY and CDR2 SMNVEV (reference sequence). CDR3 coding DNA: TGTGCCAGCAGTTATGGAGAGACCCAGTACTTC. This encodes CASSYGETQYF.

This clone is deemed medium-sized (0.01 to 0.1%). The CDR3 nucleotides read TGTGCCATCAGGGGACAGACGTTCCTCTACGAGCAGTACTTC. Translating gives CAIRGQTFLYEQYF. The chain has TRBV10-3 and TRBJ2-7, with 7 bases that match TRBD1. Germline loops: CDR1 ENHRY, CDR2 SYGVKD. The CDR3 is 14 amino acids. The junction had 8 bases not matched to a gene; V was cut back by 6 bases and J by 3 bases.

J is TRBJ1-5 and V is TRBV5-1; D gene uncertain. CDR1 SGHRS and CDR2 YFSETQ come from the germline V gene. This CDR3 region has 16 residues. V lost 0 bases and J 2 bases, leaving 12 bases between the germline ends. This CDR3 is CASSLGGTLGNQPQHF. In DNA form, the CDR3 reads TGCGCCAGCAGCTTGGGTGGAACCCTAGGCAATCAGCCCCAGCATTTT.

J is TRBJ2-1 and V is TRBV2; 12 bases match TRBD2. Germline CDR1 and CDR2: SNHLY and FYNNEI. Trimming cost V 8 bases and J 3 bases; bases outside gene matches: 11. The CDR3 runs to 17 residues. The CDR3 here is CASPANLAGGLYNEQFF. DNA of the CDR3: TGTGCCAGCCCTGCGAATCTAGCGGGGGGGCTCTACAATGAGCAGTTCTTC.